This TCR beta chain was documented in a study of response to subunit inactivated influenza vaccine. The CDR3 spans 13 residues. Per germline, CDR1 KGHSH and CDR2 LQKENI. V was clipped by 6 bases and J by 2 bases, with 10 bases between them. TCRdb itself ran the RT-PCR reads through MiXCR, one entry per CDR3 protein. The sample yields approximately 500,000 distinct CDR3 sequences, under 25% seen once. Another study also made use of these data, one on T cells expressing NK-cell markers. That paper adds: The TCR beta cDNA came from 5'RACE template switching with UMIs. Dominant NKG2C+ clonotypes were found to form roughly 1.0-7.0% of CD8+ T cells in six donors. Clarity on HCMV specificity was lacking for the expanded NKG2C+ T cell clones.

This sequence originates from a man between 45 and 60 years old who received an inactivated influenza vaccine. The sequences come from CD4+ T cells sorted from PBMCs, collected roughly 13 days after vaccination. The chain uses TRBV18 and TRBJ2-5; D unclear. DNA for the CDR3: TGTGCCAGCTCCGCCAAACTACAAGAGACCCAGTACTTC. It encodes CASSAKLQETQYF. The variable domain in full, with the rest retrieved from reference TRBV18 and TRBJ2-5, is NAGVMQNPRHLVRRRGQEARLRCSPMKGHSHVYWYRQLPEEGLKFMVYLQKENIIDESGMPKERFSAEFPKEGPSILRIQQVVRGDSAAYFCASSAKLQETQYFGPGTRLLVL.